This T cell receptor beta chain emerged from a study of T cells in Graves' hyperthyroidism and ophthalmopathy. RNA transcripts provided the source from which TCR beta CDR3 regions were amplified. An initial round of RT-PCR targeting the TCR CDR3 relied on the HTBI primer set. TCRdb passed the multiplex PCR reads through MiXCR, listing each CDR3 protein once. This table holds 250,000 to 300,000 distinct CDR3 sequences, 12% to 15% found once. The CDR3 extends over 11 amino acids. The germline V gene has CDR1 SNHLY and CDR2 FYNNEI. V was trimmed by 5 bases and J by 7 bases, leaving 8 bases between them. This clonotype has more than one count but fewer than ten.

Sample: blood. The chain recombines TRBV2 with TRBJ1-1; D remains ambiguous. The TCR comes from a woman aged 40 to 50 with Graves' hyperthyroidism. CDR3 in DNA: TGTGCCAGCAGTCAATCCTTTGAAGCTTTCTTT. This gives the protein CASSQSFEAFF.